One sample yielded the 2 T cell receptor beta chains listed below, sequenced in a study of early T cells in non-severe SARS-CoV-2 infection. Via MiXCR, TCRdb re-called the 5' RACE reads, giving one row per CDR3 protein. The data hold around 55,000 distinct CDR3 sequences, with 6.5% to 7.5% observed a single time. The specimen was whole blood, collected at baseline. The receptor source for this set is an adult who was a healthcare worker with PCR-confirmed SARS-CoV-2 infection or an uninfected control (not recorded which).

CDR3 sequence (DNA): TGTGCCAGCAGTTTATCGCAGGGGGCGTTTCGCCACGAGCAGTACTTC. Translation gives CASSLSQGAFRHEQYF. This sequence joins TRBV27 and TRBJ2-7; TRBD1 matches at 8 bases. J lost 5 bases, V lost 0 bases, and 9 bases had no gene match. This CDR3 spans 16 amino acids. Germline assignment: CDR1 MNHEY and CDR2 SMNVEV (reference sequence).

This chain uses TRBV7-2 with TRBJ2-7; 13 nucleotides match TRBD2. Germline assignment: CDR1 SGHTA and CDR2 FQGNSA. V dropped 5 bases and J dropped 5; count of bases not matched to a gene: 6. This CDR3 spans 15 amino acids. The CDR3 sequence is CASSNTGTSGDEQYF. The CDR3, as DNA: TGTGCCAGCAGCAATACCGGGACTAGCGGGGACGAGCAGTACTTC.